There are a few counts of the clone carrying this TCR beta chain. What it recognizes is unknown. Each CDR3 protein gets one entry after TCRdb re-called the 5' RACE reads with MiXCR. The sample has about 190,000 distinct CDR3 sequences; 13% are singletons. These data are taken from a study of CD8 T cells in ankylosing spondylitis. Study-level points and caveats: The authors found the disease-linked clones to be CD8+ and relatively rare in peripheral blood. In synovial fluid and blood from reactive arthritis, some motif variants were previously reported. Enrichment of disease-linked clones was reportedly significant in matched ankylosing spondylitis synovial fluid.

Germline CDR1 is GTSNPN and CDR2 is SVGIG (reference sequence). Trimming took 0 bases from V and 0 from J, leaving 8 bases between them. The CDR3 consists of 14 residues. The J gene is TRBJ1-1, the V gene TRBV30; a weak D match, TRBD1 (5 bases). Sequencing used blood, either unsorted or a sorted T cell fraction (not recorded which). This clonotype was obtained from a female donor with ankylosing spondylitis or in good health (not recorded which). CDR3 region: CAWSVWGVNTEAFF. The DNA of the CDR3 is TGTGCCTGGAGTGTTTGGGGGGTGAACACTGAAGCTTTCTTT.